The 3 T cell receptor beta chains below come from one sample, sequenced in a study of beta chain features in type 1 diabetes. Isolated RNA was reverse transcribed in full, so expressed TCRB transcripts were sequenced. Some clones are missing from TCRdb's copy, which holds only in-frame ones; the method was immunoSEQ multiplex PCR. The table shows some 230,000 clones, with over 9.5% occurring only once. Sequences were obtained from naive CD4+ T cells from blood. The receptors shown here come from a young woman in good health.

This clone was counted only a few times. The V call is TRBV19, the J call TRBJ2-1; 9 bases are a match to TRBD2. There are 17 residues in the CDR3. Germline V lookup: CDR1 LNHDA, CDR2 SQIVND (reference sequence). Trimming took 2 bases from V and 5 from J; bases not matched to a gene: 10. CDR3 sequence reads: CASSIPGRAGGHNEQFF. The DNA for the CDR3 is TGTGCCAGTAGTATACCGGGGCGAGCGGGAGGTCACAATGAGCAGTTCTTC. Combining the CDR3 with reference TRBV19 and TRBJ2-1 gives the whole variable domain DGGITQSPKYLFRKEGQNVTLSCEQNLNHDAMYWYRQDPGQGLRLIYYSQIVNDFQKGDIAEGYSVSREKKESFPLTVTSAQKNPTAFYLCASSIPGRAGGHNEQFFGPGTRLTVL.

The CDR3: CAWSVGSGEKLFF. CDR3 sequence (DNA): TGTGCCTGGAGTGTTGGTTCGGGTGAAAAACTGTTTTTT. The V call is TRBV30, the J call TRBJ1-4, with D uncertain. The ends were cut back, 0 bases at V and 7 bases at J, with 9 bases in the middle. CDR3 length: 13 amino acids. CDR1 and CDR2 from the germline V gene are GTSNPN and SVGIG (reference sequence).

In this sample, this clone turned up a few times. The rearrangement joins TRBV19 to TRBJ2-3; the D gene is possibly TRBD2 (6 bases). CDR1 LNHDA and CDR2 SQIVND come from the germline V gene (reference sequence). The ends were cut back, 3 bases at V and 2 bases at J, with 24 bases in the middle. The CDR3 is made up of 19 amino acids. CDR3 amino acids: CASSIGTFPAEGNTDTQYF. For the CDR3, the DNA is TGTGCCAGTAGTATCGGTACCTTCCCAGCGGAGGGCAACACAGATACGCAGTATTTT.